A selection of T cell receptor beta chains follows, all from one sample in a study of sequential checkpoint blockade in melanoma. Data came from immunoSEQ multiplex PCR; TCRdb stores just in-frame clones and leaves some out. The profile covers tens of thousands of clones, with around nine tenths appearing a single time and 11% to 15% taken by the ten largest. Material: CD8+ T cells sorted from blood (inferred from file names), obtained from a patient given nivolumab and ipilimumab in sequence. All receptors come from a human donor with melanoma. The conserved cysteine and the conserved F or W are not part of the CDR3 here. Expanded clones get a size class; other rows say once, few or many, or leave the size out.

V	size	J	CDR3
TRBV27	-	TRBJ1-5	ASSLSWRGLNSNQPQH
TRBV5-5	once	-	ASSRRDRGSYEQY
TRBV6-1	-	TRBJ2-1	ASSDPTGGAYNEQF
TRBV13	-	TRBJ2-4	ASSSGLGRGGGKNIQY
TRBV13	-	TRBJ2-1	ASSLKVLAGGHEQF
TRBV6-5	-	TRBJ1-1	ASSYPAGTAF
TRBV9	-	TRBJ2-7	ASSPGGFYEQY
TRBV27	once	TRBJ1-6	ASSLGGIYNSPLH
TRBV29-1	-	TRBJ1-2	SVPRGPGQSYGYT
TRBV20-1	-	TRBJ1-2	SASVFYGYT
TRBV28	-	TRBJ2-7	ASSGRDRGWEQY
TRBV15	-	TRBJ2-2	ATSKRQGAGTGELF
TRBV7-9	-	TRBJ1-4	ASSPFSGRVLF
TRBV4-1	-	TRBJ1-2	ASSQQGAQGYT
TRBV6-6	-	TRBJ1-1	ASRTGGMYTEAF
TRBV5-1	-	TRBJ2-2	ASRTNSTGELF
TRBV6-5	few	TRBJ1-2	ASSRGTVYGYT
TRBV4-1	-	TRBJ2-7	ASSPGTGAYEQY
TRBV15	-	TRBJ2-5	ATSRDGLAGVGETQY
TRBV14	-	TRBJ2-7	ASSQVTSYEQY
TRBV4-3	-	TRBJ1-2	ASSQDWGQGPYGYT
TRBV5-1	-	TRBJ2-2	ASSAGTGSGELF
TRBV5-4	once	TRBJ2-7	ASSPPGAGGAEQY
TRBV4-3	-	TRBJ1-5	ASSQDIGVNQPQH
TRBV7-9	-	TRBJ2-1	ASSLAGFNEQF
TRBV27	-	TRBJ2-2	ASGLGTGQTGELF
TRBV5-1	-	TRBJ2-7	ASSLAVAVEQY
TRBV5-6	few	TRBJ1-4	ASSLLATNEKLF
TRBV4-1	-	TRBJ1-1	ASSQGSTEAF
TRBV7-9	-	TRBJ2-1	ASSSGQVFRDEQF
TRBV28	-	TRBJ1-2	ASSYLGGGEGLY
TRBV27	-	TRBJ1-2	ASSSGTELT
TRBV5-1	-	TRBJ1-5	ASSLNGQGNQPQH
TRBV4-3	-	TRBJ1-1	ASSLRQGSLKAF
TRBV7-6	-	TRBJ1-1	ASSLARDYNTEAF
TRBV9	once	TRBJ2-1	ASSVRQGEQF
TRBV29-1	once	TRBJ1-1	SVHLRENTEAF
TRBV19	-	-	ASSNDRFQETQY
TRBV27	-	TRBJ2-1	ASSLAAGGLSYNEQF
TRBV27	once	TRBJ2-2	ASSPGLITGELF
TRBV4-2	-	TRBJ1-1	ASSQVGDLNTEAF
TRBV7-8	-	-	ASSEEGASSYEQY
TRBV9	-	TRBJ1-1	ASSPSRAGDEAF
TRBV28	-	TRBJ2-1	ASSSGTSGRFEQF
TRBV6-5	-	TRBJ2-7	ASSDGGTESYEQY
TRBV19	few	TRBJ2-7	ASSIDVPHRQDSYEQY
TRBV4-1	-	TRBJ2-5	ASSQKAGAKETQY
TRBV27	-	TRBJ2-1	ASSLWGGGANEQF
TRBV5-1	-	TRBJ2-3	ASSLEGGGAQY
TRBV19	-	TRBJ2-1	ASSIRAYNEQF
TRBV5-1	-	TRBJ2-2	ASSLSQMTGTGELF
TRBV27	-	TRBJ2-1	ASSLTGPPYNEQF
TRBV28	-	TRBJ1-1	ASSYRTYMNTEAF
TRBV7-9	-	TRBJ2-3	ASSLAVRINTDTQY
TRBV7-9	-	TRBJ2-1	ASSLGVVGSYNEQF
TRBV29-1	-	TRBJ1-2	SVAPPTGGYT
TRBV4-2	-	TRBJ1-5	ASSQVTGGQPQH
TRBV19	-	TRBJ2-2	ASSIGTGVTGELF
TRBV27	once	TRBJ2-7	ASSLSLVSYEQY
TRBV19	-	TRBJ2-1	ASSTAGGSNEQF